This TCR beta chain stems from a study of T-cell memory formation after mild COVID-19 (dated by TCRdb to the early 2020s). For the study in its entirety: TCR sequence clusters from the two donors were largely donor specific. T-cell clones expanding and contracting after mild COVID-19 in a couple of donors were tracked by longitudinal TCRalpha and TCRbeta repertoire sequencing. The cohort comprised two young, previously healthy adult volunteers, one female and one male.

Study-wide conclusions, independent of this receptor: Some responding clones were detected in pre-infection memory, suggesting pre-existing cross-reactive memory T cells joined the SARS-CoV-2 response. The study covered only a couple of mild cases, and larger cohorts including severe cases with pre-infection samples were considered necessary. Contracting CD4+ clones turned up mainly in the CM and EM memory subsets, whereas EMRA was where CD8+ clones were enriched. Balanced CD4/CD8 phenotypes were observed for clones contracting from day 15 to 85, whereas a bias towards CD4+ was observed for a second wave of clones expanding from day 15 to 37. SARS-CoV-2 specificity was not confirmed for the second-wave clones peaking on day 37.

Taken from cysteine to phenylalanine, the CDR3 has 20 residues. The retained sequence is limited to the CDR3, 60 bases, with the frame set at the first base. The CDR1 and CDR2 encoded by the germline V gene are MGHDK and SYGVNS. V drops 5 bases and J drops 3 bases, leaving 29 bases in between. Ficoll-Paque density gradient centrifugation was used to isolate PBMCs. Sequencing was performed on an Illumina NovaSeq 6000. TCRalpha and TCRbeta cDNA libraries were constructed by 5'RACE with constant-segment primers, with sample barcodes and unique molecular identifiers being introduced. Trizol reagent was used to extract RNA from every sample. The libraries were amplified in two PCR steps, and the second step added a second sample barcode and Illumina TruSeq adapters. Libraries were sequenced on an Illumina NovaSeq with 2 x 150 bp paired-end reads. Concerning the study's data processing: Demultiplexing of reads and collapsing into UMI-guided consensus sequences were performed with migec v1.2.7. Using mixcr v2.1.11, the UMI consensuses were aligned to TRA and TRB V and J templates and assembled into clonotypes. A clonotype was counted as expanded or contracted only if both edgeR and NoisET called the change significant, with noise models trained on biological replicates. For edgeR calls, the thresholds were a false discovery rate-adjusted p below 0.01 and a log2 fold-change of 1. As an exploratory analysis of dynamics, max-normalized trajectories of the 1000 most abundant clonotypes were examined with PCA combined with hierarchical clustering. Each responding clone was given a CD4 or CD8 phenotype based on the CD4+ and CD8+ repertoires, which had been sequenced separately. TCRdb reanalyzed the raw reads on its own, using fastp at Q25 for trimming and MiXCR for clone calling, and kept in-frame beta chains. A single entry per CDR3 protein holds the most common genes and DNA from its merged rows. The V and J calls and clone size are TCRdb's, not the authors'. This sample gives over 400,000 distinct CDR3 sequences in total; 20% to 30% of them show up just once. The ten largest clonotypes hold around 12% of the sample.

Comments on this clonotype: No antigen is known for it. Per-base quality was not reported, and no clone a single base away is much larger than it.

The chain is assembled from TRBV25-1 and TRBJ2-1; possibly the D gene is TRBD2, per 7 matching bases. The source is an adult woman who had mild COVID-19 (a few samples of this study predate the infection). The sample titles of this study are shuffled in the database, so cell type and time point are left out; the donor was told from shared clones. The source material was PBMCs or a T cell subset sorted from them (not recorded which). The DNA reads TGTGCCAGCAGTTCAAATACCCCTGACAGGTCCGGGACTAACTACAATGAGCAGTTCTTC. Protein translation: CASSSNTPDRSGTNYNEQFF.